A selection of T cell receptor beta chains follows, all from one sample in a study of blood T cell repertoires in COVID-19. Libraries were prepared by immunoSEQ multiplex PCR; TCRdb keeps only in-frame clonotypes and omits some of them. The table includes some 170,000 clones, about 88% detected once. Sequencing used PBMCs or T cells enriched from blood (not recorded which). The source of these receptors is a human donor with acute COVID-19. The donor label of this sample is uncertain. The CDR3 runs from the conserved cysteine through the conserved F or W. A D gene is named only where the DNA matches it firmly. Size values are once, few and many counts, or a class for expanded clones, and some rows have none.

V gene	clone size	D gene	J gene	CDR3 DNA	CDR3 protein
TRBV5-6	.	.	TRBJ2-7	TGTGCCAGCAGCTTGGGGCAGGCGGGGCGACACGAGCAGTACTTC	CASSLGQAGRHEQYF
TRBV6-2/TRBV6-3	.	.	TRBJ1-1	TGTGCCAGCAGCCACAACACAGGGAACACTGAAGCTTTCTTT	CASSHNTGNTEAFF
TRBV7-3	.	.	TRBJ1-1	TGTGCCAGCAGCAAGGACAGTCGACTCACTGAAGCTTTCTTT	CASSKDSRLTEAFF
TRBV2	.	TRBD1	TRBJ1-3	TGTGCCAGCAAATACAGGGGAACGAGGGCTGGAAACACCATATATTTT	CASKYRGTRAGNTIYF
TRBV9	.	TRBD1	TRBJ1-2	TGTGCCAGCAGCCCACCCGAACAGGGGTCTTATGGCTACACCTTC	CASSPPEQGSYGYTF
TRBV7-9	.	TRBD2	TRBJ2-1	TGTGCCAGCAGCTCGGGGCTAGCGGGGGGGATATCCTACAATGAGCAGTTCTTC	CASSSGLAGGISYNEQFF
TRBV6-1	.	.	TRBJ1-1	TGTGCCAGCAGTGACGGGGAGGAGGGGAACACTGAAGCTTTCTTT	CASSDGEEGNTEAFF
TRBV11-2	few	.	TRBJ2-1	TGTGCCAGCAGCTTTCGGGTAAGCTCCTACAATGAGCAGTTCTTC	CASSFRVSSYNEQFF
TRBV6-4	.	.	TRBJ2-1	TGTGCCAGCAGTGACCAACCGAGCTCCTACAATGAGCAGTTCTTC	CASSDQPSSYNEQFF
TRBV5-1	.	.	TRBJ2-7	TGCGCCAGCAGCCGAACACCGGAAGCGGCCTACGAGCAGTACTTC	CASSRTPEAAYEQYF
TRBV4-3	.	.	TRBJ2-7	TGCGCCAGCAGCCAAGGTGTGGCCAGTTCCTACGAGCAGTACTTC	CASSQGVASSYEQYF
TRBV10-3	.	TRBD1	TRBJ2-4	TGTGCCATCAGTGAACCTGGACAGGAAAACATTCAGTACTTC	CAISEPGQENIQYF
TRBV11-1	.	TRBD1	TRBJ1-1	TGTGCCAGCAGCCCCCCCGGGACAGGACGGTCTGAAGCTTTCTTT	CASSPPGTGRSEAFF
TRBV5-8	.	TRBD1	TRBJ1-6	TGTGCCAGCAGCTTAGGACAGGACTATAATTCACCCCTCCACTTT	CASSLGQDYNSPLHF
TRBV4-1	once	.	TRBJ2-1	TGCGCCAGCAGCCAAAGGACTTATAATGAGCAGTTCTTC	CASSQRTYNEQFF
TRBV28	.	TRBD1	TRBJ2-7	TGTGCCAGCAGTCCAAGGACAGGGTTAATCTACGAGCAGTACTTC	CASSPRTGLIYEQYF
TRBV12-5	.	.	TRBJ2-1	TGTGCTAGTGGTTTGTCTAGAGGCGTTTACAATGAGCAGTTCTTC	CASGLSRGVYNEQFF
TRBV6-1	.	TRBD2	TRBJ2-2	TGTGCCAGCAGTGAATCGCGGCTAGCGGGGGTCACCGGGGAGCTGTTTTTT	CASSESRLAGVTGELFF
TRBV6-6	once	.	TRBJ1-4	TGTGCCAGCGCGAGGGGGTCGGCGAATGAAAAACTGTTTTTT	CASARGSANEKLFF
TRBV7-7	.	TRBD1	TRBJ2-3	TGTGCCAGCAGCGCATCCGGGACAGGCATAACTAGCACAGATACGCAGTATTTT	CASSASGTGITSTDTQYF
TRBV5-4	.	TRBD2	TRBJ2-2	TGTGCCAGCAGCATACAGCGGGGGGCGAACACCGGGGAGCTGTTTTTT	CASSIQRGANTGELFF
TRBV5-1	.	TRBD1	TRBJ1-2	TGCGCCAGCAGTTGGGACAGGGGAGGCTATGGCTACACCTTC	CASSWDRGGYGYTF
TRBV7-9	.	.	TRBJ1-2	TGTGCCAGCAGCCCCAGGGCCTATGGCTACACCTTC	CASSPRAYGYTF
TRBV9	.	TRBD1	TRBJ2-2	TGTGCCAGCAGCGCCGGACAGGGCCACACCGGGGAGCTGTTTTTT	CASSAGQGHTGELFF
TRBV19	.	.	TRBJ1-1	TGTGCCACCAAGCTAGGGGGAAGCACTGAAGCTTTCTTT	CATKLGGSTEAFF
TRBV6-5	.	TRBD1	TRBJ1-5	TGTGCCAGCACCGGCAGGGGGATCCCTCAGCCCCAGCATTTT	CASTGRGIPQPQHF
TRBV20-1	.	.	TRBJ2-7	TGCAGTGCCACTCTTCGGGAGCAGTACTTC	CSATLREQYF
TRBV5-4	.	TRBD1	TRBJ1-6	TGTGCCAGCGGTCCCGGGACAGATAATTCACCCCTCCACTTT	CASGPGTDNSPLHF
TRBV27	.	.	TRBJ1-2	TGTGCCAGCAGTTTGATGCCTAGGGGTTTCTCGGGCTACACCTTC	CASSLMPRGFSGYTF
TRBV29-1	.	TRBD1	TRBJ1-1	TGCAGCGTTGCAGGGGGGCAGGGGCCCACTGAAGCTTTCTTT	CSVAGGQGPTEAFF
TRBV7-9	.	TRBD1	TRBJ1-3	TGTGCCAGCTTGGGGAAGACAGGGTCGGCCATATATTTT	CASLGKTGSAIYF
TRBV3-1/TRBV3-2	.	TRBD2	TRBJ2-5	TGTGCCAGCAGCCACCGCGGGACTAGCGGGGTGCAAGAGACCCAGTACTTC	CASSHRGTSGVQETQYF
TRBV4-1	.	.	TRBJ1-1	TGCGCCAGCAGCCAAGGATATGCTAGGGGCACTGAAGCTTTCTTT	CASSQGYARGTEAFF
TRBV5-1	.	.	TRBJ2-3	TGCGCCAGCAGCTTGGGGGAACTACCAGGGGCCGATACGCAGTATTTT	CASSLGELPGADTQYF
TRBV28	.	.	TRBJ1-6	TGTGCCAGCACGGGCGGACTCGAGGCACCCCTCCACTTT	CASTGGLEAPLHF
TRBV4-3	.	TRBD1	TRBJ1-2	TGCGCCAGCAGCCAAGTGACAGGGTGGGATGGCTACACCTTC	CASSQVTGWDGYTF
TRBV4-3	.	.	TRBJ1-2	TGCGCCAGCAGCCAAGATCTGGGCAGCGGCTATGGCTACACCTTC	CASSQDLGSGYGYTF